A single T cell receptor beta chain is shown here with its context. Its antigen is unidentified. The primer mix had 60 Vbeta and 13 Jbeta primers. The assay was immunoSEQ multiplex PCR, and TCRdb's table has in-frame clones only and misses some. The sample has 45,000 to 60,000 clones, roughly 75% seen once. The record originates from a study of cytomegalovirus exposure and HLA in healthy donors. Study outcomes and limitations: DRB1 had the most TCR associations and HLA-C the fewest, a later analysis found, with rates varying by HLA locus. Later genetic work tied a missense DCLRE1C variant to beta-chain V and J trimming.

This CDR3 region has 15 residues. The germline V gene has CDR1 SGHTA and CDR2 FQGTGA. Trimming removed 5 bases at V and 4 bases at J, with 18 bases between. Sampled while nominally healthy, donors likely had unrecorded immune exposures. This receptor was obtained from a man younger than 40 in good health and CMV-seropositive. V gene TRBV7-3 combines with J gene TRBJ2-7, with a tentative D call TRBD1 (6 bases). Material for sequencing was PBMCs. CDR3 protein: CASSITGTFPYEQYF. CDR3 DNA sequence: TGTGCCAGCAGCATCACCGGGACATTCCCTTACGAGCAGTACTTC.